This T cell receptor beta chain was identified during a study of T cells in Graves' hyperthyroidism and ophthalmopathy. This clonotype was picked up a small number of times. Amplification of TCR beta CDR3 regions used RNA as the template. HTBI primers drove first-round RT-PCR of the TCR CDR3. TCRdb reprocessed the multiplex PCR reads with MiXCR, giving one entry per CDR3 protein. The profile shows hundreds of thousands of distinct CDR3 sequences, about 15% of them singletons. V was shortened by 5 bases and J by 5 bases, with 13 bases between the two germline ends. The CDR3 runs 14 residues. In germline, CDR1 is MNHEY, CDR2 SVGEGT.

The chain links TRBV6-2 or TRBV6-3 to TRBJ2-1; D gene unclear. The sequenced sample was blood. The clonotype comes from a young woman with Graves' ophthalmopathy. CDR3 residues: CASSPYNGHNEQFF. The CDR3 DNA reads TGTGCCAGCAGTCCCTATAACGGCCACAATGAGCAGTTCTTC.